Below, 5 T cell receptor beta chains from the same sample are listed, as sequenced in a study of T cell responses to AZD1222 COVID-19 vaccine (dated by TCRdb to the early 2020s). The label giving this sample's time point can be read as: baseline before first vaccination. Library prep was done by the immunoSEQ multiplex PCR assay. TCRdb mirrors the immuneACCESS table, restricted to in-frame sequences. Some clones are absent from its copies; in checked studies, under half trace to an unresolved V gene, and the reason for the others is unknown. In all, the sample holds 95,000 to 150,000 clones, and 80% to 90% of those were seen once. The leading ten clones occupy approximately 4.5% of the sample. The sequenced sample was peripheral blood, obtained on day 0 of AZD1222 vaccination. Receptors were obtained from an adult in good health.

V is TRBV7-9 and J is TRBJ2-2; D is perhaps TRBD2 (5 bases). V gave up 2 bases and J gave up 1 base, with 11 bases separating them. Germline lookup yields CDR1 SEHNR and CDR2 FQNEAQ (reference sequence). The CDR3 consists of 16 residues. The CDR3 nucleotides are TGTGCCAGCAGCTTAAGACGGGGTCAGAACACCGGGGAGCTGTTTTTT. This gives the protein CASSLRRGQNTGELFF.

The chain recombines TRBV5-1 with TRBJ2-2; either TRBD1 or TRBD2 may fit D (5 bases each). Per the germline V gene, CDR1 is SGHRS and CDR2 is YFSETQ. V gave up 7 bases and J gave up 0 bases, with 13 bases separating them. The CDR3 has 15 residues. The CDR3 sequence: CASFVGTSNTGELFF. The CDR3 DNA reads TGCGCCAGCTTTGTGGGGACCTCGAACACCGGGGAGCTGTTTTTT. Full variable domain (missing parts from reference TRBV5-1 and TRBJ2-2): KAGVTQTPRYLIKTRGQQVTLSCSPISGHRSVSWYQQTPGQGLQFLFEYFSETQRNKGNFPGRFSGRQFSNSRSEMNVSTLELGDSALYLCASFVGTSNTGELFFGEGSRLTVL.

This clone has only a few counts. The V and J genes are TRBV7-9 and TRBJ1-1, with D possibly matching TRBD1 (5 bases). Germline values: CDR1 SEHNR, CDR2 FQNEAQ (reference sequence). Trimming removed 8 bases from V and 0 bases from J, with 13 bases in between. The CDR3 consists of 14 residues. The CDR3 reads CASGLGQVNTEAFF. The CDR3 DNA sequence: TGTGCCAGCGGGCTTGGACAAGTGAACACTGAAGCTTTCTTT.

V gene TRBV3-1 (or the pseudogene TRBV3-2) combines with J gene TRBJ2-7; D could derive from TRBD1 or TRBD2 (6 bases each). The germline V and J ends were trimmed by 1 base and 3 bases, with 13 bases remaining between them. CDR3 length: 15 residues. Germline V gene lookup returns CDR1 LGHDT and CDR2 YNNKEL (reference sequence). As DNA, the CDR3 is TGTGCCAGCAGCCAAGGGGGGGCTGCGGTCTACGAGCAGTACTTC. Its protein product is CASSQGGAAVYEQYF.

This clone showed up just once. The chain is built from TRBV4-2 and TRBJ1-2, with D tentatively TRBD1 (5 bases). V was trimmed by 1 base and J by 4 bases, leaving 10 bases between them. CDR3 length equals 14 residues. Germline V gene sequence: CDR1 LGHNA, CDR2 YNFKEQ. CDR3 amino acids: CASSQAGFGYGYTF. The CDR3 bases are TGTGCCAGCAGCCAAGCAGGGTTCGGCTATGGCTACACCTTC.